Following are 25 T cell receptor beta chains from one sample sequenced in a study of blood T cell repertoires in COVID-19. Sequenced by immunoSEQ multiplex PCR; TCRdb stores in-frame clones only, minus some. The table lists 180,000 or so clones, 84% of them singletons, with approximately 2.4% in the top ten. Sample: peripheral blood. The receptor source for this set is a human donor with acute or convalescent COVID-19. The donor label of this sample is uncertain.

This clone was counted once. The chain combines TRBV28 with TRBJ1-2, with D unresolved. V shed 4 bases and J shed 7 bases, with 7 bases lying between them. The CDR3 covers 11 residues. Germline-derived CDR1 and CDR2 are MDHEN and SYDVKM. The CDR3 sequence is CASSSQVGYTF. In DNA, the CDR3 is TGTGCCAGCAGTTCCCAGGTTGGCTACACCTTC.

This clone was observed once. The chain employs TRBV9 and TRBJ2-5; 7 positions match TRBD2. CDR1 is SGDLS and CDR2 is YYNGEE in the germline V gene. The CDR3 covers 16 residues. V gave up 4 bases and J gave up 2 bases; unmatched junction bases: 11. In nucleotides, the CDR3 is TGTGCCAGCAGCCCTTGGGGAGGGACCCCTCAAGAGACCCAGTACTTC. It is translated as CASSPWGGTPQETQYF.

CDR3 loop: CASSIPGGGGQPQHF. The CDR3 DNA reads as TGTGCCAGTAGTATACCCGGTGGGGGAGGTCAGCCCCAGCATTTT. The chain uses TRBV19 and TRBJ1-5; perhaps TRBD1 as D (5 bases). The CDR3 is made up of 15 amino acids. With 2 bases removed from V and 6 bases from J, the gap between germline ends came to 14 bases. From germline, CDR1 is LNHDA and CDR2 SQIVND (reference sequence).

About this clone: Other DNA variants within this sample encode the same CDR3. The chain combines TRBV6-5 with TRBJ1-5; TRBD1 matches at 7 bases. The CDR3 spans 13 residues. Trimming removed 5 bases from V and 4 bases from J; junction bases left unmatched: 2. In germline, CDR1 is MNHEY, CDR2 SVGAGI. This CDR3 is CASSLDRNQPQHF. The CDR3 region has the DNA TGTGCCAGCAGTCTGGACAGGAATCAGCCCCAGCATTTT.

This chain connects TRBV6-5 to TRBJ2-1; TRBD2 matches at 7 bases. The junction had 8 bases not matched to a gene; V was cut back by 5 bases and J by 10 bases. Germline assignment: CDR1 MNHEY and CDR2 SVGAGI. The CDR3 extends over 13 amino acids. DNA of the CDR3: TGTGCCAGCAGTATTCTTGGGGGGGAAGAGCAGTTCTTC. Translated: CASSILGGEEQFF.

The count of this clone is one. The CDR3 region is CASTPGGLNTGELFF. Written as DNA, the CDR3 is TGTGCCAGCACCCCCGGTGGGCTGAACACCGGGGAGCTGTTTTTT. The rearrangement joins TRBV6-7 to TRBJ2-2; D unclear. TRBV6-7 is sorted into the ORF group, with uncertain function. The CDR3 totals 15 residues. Trimming stripped 7 bases from V and 1 base from J, with 13 bases between.

This clone was detected a few times. The chain employs TRBV13 and TRBJ2-7, with TRBD2 matching over 11 bases. Trimming cost V 5 bases and J 3 bases; bases outside gene matches: 6. The germline gives CDR1 PRHDT, CDR2 FYEKMQ (reference sequence). The length of the CDR3 is 15 residues. CDR3 in amino acids: CASSTKLAGDYEQYF. As DNA, the CDR3 is TGTGCCAGCAGCACTAAACTAGCGGGAGACTACGAGCAGTACTTC. Filled out from reference TRBV13 and TRBJ2-7, the complete variable domain reads AAGVIQSPRHLIKEKRETATLKCYPIPRHDTVYWYQQGPGQDPQFLISFYEKMQSDKGSIPDRFSAQQFSDYHSELNMSSLELGDSALYFCASSTKLAGDYEQYFGPGTRLTVT.

The rearrangement uses TRBV3-1 (or the pseudogene TRBV3-2) and TRBJ2-3; 9 nucleotides agree with TRBD2. The V gene's germline CDR1 is LGHDT and CDR2 YNNKEL (reference sequence). This CDR3 region has 20 residues. V trimming: 4 bases; J trimming: 3 bases; junction bases outside the gene matches: 20. CDR3 amino acids: CASSLGRGSGRRPNTDTQYF. The DNA for the CDR3 is TGTGCCAGCAGCCTGGGTCGGGGTAGCGGGAGAAGGCCTAATACAGATACGCAGTATTTT.

CDR3 DNA: TGCGCCAGCAGCGTTAGCGGGGGGGTAGGCGAGCAGTACTTC. Amino acid sequence: CASSVSGGVGEQYF. This rearrangement joins TRBV5-1 to TRBJ2-7, with 11 bases identical to TRBD2. Germline CDR1 reads SGHRS; CDR2 reads YFSETQ. The CDR3 sequence is 14 residues long. The V and J ends lost 4 bases and 6 bases, in that order; junction bases with no gene match: 6.

The chain is built from TRBV5-1 and TRBJ1-3; 8 bases fit TRBD1. Trimming took 2 bases from V and 4 from J; bases not matched to a gene: 11. Germline V gene data show CDR1 as SGHRS and CDR2 as YFSETQ. The CDR3 is made up of 17 amino acids. CDR3 in DNA: TGCGCCAGCAGCTTCGACGACAGGGGCCCCTCCGGAAACACCATATATTTT. Protein: CASSFDDRGPSGNTIYF. Complete variable domain (other parts from reference TRBV5-1 and TRBJ1-3): KAGVTQTPRYLIKTRGQQVTLSCSPISGHRSVSWYQQTPGQGLQFLFEYFSETQRNKGNFPGRFSGRQFSNSRSEMNVSTLELGDSALYLCASSFDDRGPSGNTIYFGEGSWLTVV.

The genes are TRBV11-2 and TRBJ2-1; 11 bases match TRBD2. The V gene's germline CDR1 is SGHAT and CDR2 FQNNGV. The CDR3 length is 14 residues. After removal of 6 bases from V and 8 bases from J, the junction contained 6 bases not matched to a gene. The CDR3 nucleotides are TGTGCCAGCAGTCTTAGCGGGAGGGCTTATGAGCAGTTCTTC. Translation gives CASSLSGRAYEQFF.

This sequence joins TRBV29-1 and TRBJ2-7, with TRBD1 matching over 9 bases. CDR1 is SQVTM and CDR2 is ANQGSEA in the germline V gene. The CDR3 consists of 13 residues. Trimming cost V 4 bases and J 6 bases; bases outside gene matches: 7. As DNA, the CDR3 is TGCAGCGTTGCCTGGGACAGGGTCGGCGAGCAGTACTTC. Its protein product is CSVAWDRVGEQYF.

As DNA, the CDR3 is TGTGCCAGCAGTGAGGCAGAATATGGCTACACCTTC. Encoded protein: CASSEAEYGYTF. This chain uses TRBV6-1 with TRBJ1-2; no clear D. The CDR3 is 12 residues long. The germline V gene encodes CDR1 MNHNS and CDR2 SASEGT. The V gene lost 3 bases and the J gene lost 5 bases, with 7 bases spanning the gap.

The V call is TRBV9, the J call TRBJ1-2; 7 bases align to TRBD1. This CDR3 spans 13 amino acids. Trimming took 2 bases from V and 8 from J; bases not matched to a gene: 6. Germline CDR1 and CDR2: SGDLS and YYNGEE. The CDR3 sequence: CASSVQGGIGYTF. The CDR3 DNA sequence: TGTGCCAGCAGCGTCCAGGGGGGAATCGGCTACACCTTC.

This chain connects TRBV19 to TRBJ1-3; 9 bases align to TRBD1. This CDR3 is built from 15 residues. Germline V CDR1 and CDR2: LNHDA, SQIVND (reference sequence). The trim removed 2 bases at V and 5 bases at J, leaving 4 bases unmatched. The CDR3 loop reads CASSIRQGVRNTIYF. The CDR3 region has the DNA TGTGCCAGTAGTATAAGACAGGGGGTGCGAAACACCATATATTTT. The full variable domain, its missing parts supplied by reference TRBV19 and TRBJ1-3, is DGGITQSPKYLFRKEGQNVTLSCEQNLNHDAMYWYRQDPGQGLRLIYYSQIVNDFQKGDIAEGYSVSREKKESFPLTVTSAQKNPTAFYLCASSIRQGVRNTIYFGEGSWLTVV.

The genes are TRBV5-8 and TRBJ1-5, with no clear D. The germline V and J ends were trimmed by 3 bases and 6 bases, with 13 bases remaining between them. The CDR3 length is 14 residues. Germline CDR1 SGHTS, CDR2 YDEGEE. The CDR3, as DNA: TGTGCCAGCAGCTCCCGGGAGGTGGTTCAGCCCCAGCATTTT. Translation gives CASSSREVVQPQHF.

This clone was picked up a small number of times. The rearrangement links TRBV7-9 to TRBJ1-6; TRBD1 matches at 7 bases. From germline, CDR1 is SEHNR and CDR2 FQNEAQ (reference sequence). The CDR3 covers 14 residues. The V gene end was trimmed by 3 bases and the J gene end by 7 bases; junction bases not matched to a gene: 3. CDR3 sequence: CASSLGQINSPLHF. DNA for the CDR3: TGTGCCAGCAGCTTGGGACAGATCAATTCACCCCTCCACTTT.

CDR3 bases: TGCAGCGTTGTCCCCCCCGGAAACATTCAGTACTTC. It translates to CSVVPPGNIQYF. The chain combines TRBV29-1 with TRBJ2-4; no clear D. The germline CDR1 and CDR2 sequences are SQVTM and ANQGSEA. V dropped 4 bases and J dropped 6 bases, with 10 bases sitting between them. This CDR3 is 12 amino acids long.

The chain carries TRBV4-1 and TRBJ2-7; 7 bases line up with TRBD2. Trimming at V came to 3 bases and at J to 0 bases, leaving 8 bases not matched to a gene. The CDR3 is 16 residues long. Germline V gene lookup returns CDR1 MGHRA and CDR2 YSYEKL. The CDR3, as DNA: TGCGCCAGCAGCCAGGTGTGGCGGGGGAGCTCCTACGAGCAGTACTTC. Translating it yields CASSQVWRGSSYEQYF.

The chain has TRBV29-1 and TRBJ2-7; no definite D call. Germline CDR1 SQVTM, CDR2 ANQGSEA. The CDR3 sequence is 12 residues long. V lost 0 bases to trimming and J lost 4 bases, with 7 bases between them. In DNA, the CDR3 is TGCAGCGTTGAAGATGGGCCTTACGAGCAGTACTTC. Residues: CSVEDGPYEQYF.

This chain uses TRBV19 with TRBJ2-3; TRBD1 is a possible D gene (5 bases). Trimming removed 8 bases from V and 7 bases from J, with 13 bases in between. Germline V gene sequence: CDR1 LNHDA, CDR2 SQIVND (reference sequence). This CDR3 has 12 residues. The DNA for the CDR3 is TGTGCCAGTGGACAAGGCCCGAATACGCAGTATTTT. Protein sequence: CASGQGPNTQYF.

The chain combines TRBV6-5 with TRBJ2-1; TRBD2 matches 8 bases. The germline V gene has CDR1 MNHEY and CDR2 SVGAGI. This CDR3 is 14 amino acids long. Trimming at V came to 7 bases and at J to 10 bases, leaving 12 bases not matched to a gene. CDR3: CASTRGGADDEQFF. The CDR3 DNA sequence: TGTGCCAGCACTCGGGGGGGGGCAGATGACGAGCAGTTCTTC.

V is TRBV28 and J is TRBJ2-1, with a tentative D call TRBD2 (5 bases). The germline V and J ends were trimmed by 4 bases and 12 bases, with 13 bases remaining between them. Germline CDR1 is MDHEN and CDR2 is SYDVKM. CDR3 size: 12 residues. CDR3: CASSSMGRGQFF. The CDR3 DNA reads TGTGCCAGCAGTTCCATGGGCCGGGGGCAGTTCTTC.

The chain links TRBV9 to TRBJ2-1, with 9 nucleotides matching TRBD2. The CDR3 length is 15 residues. Trimming at V came to 1 base and at J to 7 bases, leaving 6 bases not matched to a gene. The germline CDR1 and CDR2 sequences are SGDLS and YYNGEE. DNA of the CDR3: TGTGCCAGCAGCGTATTGGGCGGGGGGGAGAATGAGCAGTTCTTC. It codes for CASSVLGGGENEQFF.

The CDR3 is CASSLRWGTSGYNEQFF. The CDR3 DNA follows: TGTGCCAGCAGCCTGCGATGGGGGACTAGCGGTTACAATGAGCAGTTCTTC. The rearrangement uses TRBV7-6 and TRBJ2-1; TRBD2 agrees at 11 bases. The germline V gene encodes CDR1 SGHVS and CDR2 FNYEAQ. V lost 5 bases, J lost 4 bases, and 10 bases stayed unmatched. The CDR3 consists of 17 residues.